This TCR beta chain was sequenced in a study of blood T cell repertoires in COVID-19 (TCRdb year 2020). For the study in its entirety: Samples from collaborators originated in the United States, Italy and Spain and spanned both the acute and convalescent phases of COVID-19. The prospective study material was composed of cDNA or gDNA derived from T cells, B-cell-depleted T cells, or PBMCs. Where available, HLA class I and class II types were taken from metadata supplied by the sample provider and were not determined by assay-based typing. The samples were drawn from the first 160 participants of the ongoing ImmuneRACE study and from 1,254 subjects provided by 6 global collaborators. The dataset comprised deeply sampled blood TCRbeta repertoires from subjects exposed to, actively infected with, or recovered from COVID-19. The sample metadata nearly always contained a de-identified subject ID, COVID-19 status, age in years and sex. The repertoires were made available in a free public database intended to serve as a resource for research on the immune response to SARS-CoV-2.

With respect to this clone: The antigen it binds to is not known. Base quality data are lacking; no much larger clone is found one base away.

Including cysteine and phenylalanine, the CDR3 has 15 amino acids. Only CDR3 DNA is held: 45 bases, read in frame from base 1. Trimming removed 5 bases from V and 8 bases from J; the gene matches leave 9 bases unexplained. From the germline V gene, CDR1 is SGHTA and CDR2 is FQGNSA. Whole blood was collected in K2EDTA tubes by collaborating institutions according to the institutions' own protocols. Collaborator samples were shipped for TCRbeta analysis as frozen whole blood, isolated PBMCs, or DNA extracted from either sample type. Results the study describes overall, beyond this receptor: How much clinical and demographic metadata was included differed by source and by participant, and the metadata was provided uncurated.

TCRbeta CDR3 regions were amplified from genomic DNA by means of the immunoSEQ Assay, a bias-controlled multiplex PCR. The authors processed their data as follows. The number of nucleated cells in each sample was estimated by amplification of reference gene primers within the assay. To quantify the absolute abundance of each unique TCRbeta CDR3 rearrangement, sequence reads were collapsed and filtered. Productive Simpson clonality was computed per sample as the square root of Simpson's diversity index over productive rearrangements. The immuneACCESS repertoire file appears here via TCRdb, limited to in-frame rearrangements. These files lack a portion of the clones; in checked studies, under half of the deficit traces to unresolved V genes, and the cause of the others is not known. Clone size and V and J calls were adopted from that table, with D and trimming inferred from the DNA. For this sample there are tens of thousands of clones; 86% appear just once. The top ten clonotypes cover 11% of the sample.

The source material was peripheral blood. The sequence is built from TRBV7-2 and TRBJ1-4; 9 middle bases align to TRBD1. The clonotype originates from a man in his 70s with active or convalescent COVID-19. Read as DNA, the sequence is TGTGCCAGCAGCCCCAGGACAGGGGCGGACGAAAAACTGTTTTTT. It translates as CASSPRTGADEKLFF.